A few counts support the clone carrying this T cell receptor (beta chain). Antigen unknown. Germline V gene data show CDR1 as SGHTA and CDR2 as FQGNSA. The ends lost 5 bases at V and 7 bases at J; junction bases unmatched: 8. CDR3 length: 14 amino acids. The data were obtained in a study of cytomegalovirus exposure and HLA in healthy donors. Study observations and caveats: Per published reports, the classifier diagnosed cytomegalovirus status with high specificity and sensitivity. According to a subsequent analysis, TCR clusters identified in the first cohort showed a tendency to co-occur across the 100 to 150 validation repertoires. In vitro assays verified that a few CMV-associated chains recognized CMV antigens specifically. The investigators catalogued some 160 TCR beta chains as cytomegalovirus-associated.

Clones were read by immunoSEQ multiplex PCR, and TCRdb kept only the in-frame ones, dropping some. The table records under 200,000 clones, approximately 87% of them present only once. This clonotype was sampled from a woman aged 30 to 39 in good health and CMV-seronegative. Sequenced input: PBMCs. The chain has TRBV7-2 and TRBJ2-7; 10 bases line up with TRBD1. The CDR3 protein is CASSAGQGVKEQYF. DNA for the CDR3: TGTGCCAGCAGCGCCGGACAGGGGGTGAAAGAGCAGTACTTC.